This TCR beta chain was recorded in a study of T cell changes during pregnancy in multiple sclerosis. TCRdb's table, derived via immunoSEQ multiplex PCR, lists solely in-frame clones and lacks some. Seen here are under 70,000 clones, about 90% observed once, and the top ten hold approximately 0.64%. The CDR3 runs to 18 residues. The germline gives CDR1 SEHNR, CDR2 FQNEAQ (reference sequence). V was clipped by 5 bases and J by 3 bases, with 25 bases between them. The chain has TRBV7-9 and TRBJ2-5, with D tentatively TRBD2 (6 bases). The TCR originated in a female donor with multiple sclerosis, enrolled in a pregnancy study. Sequencing was performed on CD4+ T cells from peripheral blood mononuclear cells, taken after pregnancy. The CDR3 DNA follows: TGTGCCAGCAGCCCCCCCGGAAGAACGCGGTGGGAGGAAGAGACCCAGTACTTC. It yields the protein CASSPPGRTRWEEETQYF.